This is a list of T cell receptor beta chains from one sample in a study of radiation and T cells in renal cell carcinoma. The data were produced by immunoSEQ multiplex PCR, yet TCRdb's version contains in-frame clones alone and is incomplete. The table includes about 49,000 clones, 80% detected once. Specimen: blood, collected from a patient whose treatment included radiotherapy and nephrectomy. Every receptor here comes from a woman in her 70s with renal cell carcinoma. Both conserved end residues are part of each CDR3. D genes are given only for firm matches. The size of a clone is reported for some rows only, either as once, few or many, or as a class for expanded clones.

j_call clone_size d_call v_call cdr3_aa cdr3_nt
TRBJ1-4 - - TRBV7-2 CASSGAGEKLFF TGTGCCAGCAGCGGGGCGGGTGAAAAACTGTTTTTT
TRBJ2-7 - - TRBV7-2 CASSLDRRGQYF TGTGCCAGCAGCCTCGACAGGCGGGGGCAGTACTTC
TRBJ2-7 - TRBD1 TRBV7-8 CASSLGQIYEQYF TGTGCCAGCAGCTTGGGACAGATCTACGAGCAGTACTTC
TRBJ1-1 few - TRBV23-1 CASSPEESAFF TGCGCCAGCAGTCCTGAGGAGTCTGCTTTCTTT
TRBJ2-5 - - TRBV6-5 CASSYAPGTGTQYF TGTGCCAGCAGTTACGCCCCGGGGACCGGGACCCAGTACTTC
TRBJ2-4 - - TRBV5-6 CASSLGVPNIQYF TGTGCCAGCAGCTTGGGGGTCCCAAACATTCAGTACTTC
TRBJ2-7 - TRBD1 TRBV7-9 CASSPPATGESYEQYF TGTGCCAGCAGCCCCCCAGCGACAGGGGAGTCCTACGAGCAGTACTTC
TRBJ2-7 - - TRBV6-6 CASSYGGYYEQYF TGTGCCAGCAGTTACGGCGGATACTACGAGCAGTACTTC
TRBJ2-1 - TRBD2 TRBV5-1 CASSPGLAGERQFF TGCGCCAGCAGCCCCGGACTAGCGGGGGAACGGCAGTTCTTC
TRBJ2-1 - - TRBV4-1 CASSQGQSSYNEQFF TGCGCCAGCAGCCAAGGACAGAGCTCCTACAATGAGCAGTTCTTC
TRBJ2-4 - TRBD1 TRBV5-1 CASSSYGQGLAKNIQYF TGCGCCAGCAGCTCCTACGGACAGGGCCTAGCCAAAAACATTCAGTACTTC
TRBJ2-7 once - TRBV7-9 CASSLEAGPPYEQYF TGTGCCAGCAGCTTAGAGGCTGGACCGCCTTACGAGCAGTACTTC
TRBJ1-4 - - TRBV15 CATSPGLSSEKLFF TGTGCCACCAGTCCGGGACTATCAAGTGAAAAACTGTTTTTT
TRBJ2-7 - TRBD1 TRBV6-5 CASSWDRLYEQYF TGTGCCAGCAGCTGGGACAGGCTCTACGAGCAGTACTTC
TRBJ1-6 once - TRBV7-9 CASSPPGQETNSPLHF TGTGCCAGCAGTCCTCCGGGACAAGAAACTAATTCACCCCTCCACTTT
TRBJ1-1 - - TRBV19 CASSIREAWGANTEAFF TGTGCCAGTAGTATAAGGGAGGCCTGGGGGGCGAACACTGAAGCTTTCTTT
TRBJ2-5 - TRBD2 TRBV19 CASSIGGLEGQETQYF TGTGCCAGTAGTATAGGGGGACTAGAGGGCCAAGAGACCCAGTACTTC
TRBJ1-1 few - TRBV27 CASSFVVNTEAFF TGTGCCAGCAGTTTTGTGGTGAACACTGAAGCTTTCTTT
TRBJ1-2 - - TRBV7-9 CASALDLGYGYTF TGTGCCAGCGCATTAGACCTTGGGTATGGCTACACCTTC
TRBJ2-5 - - TRBV30 CAWGSGGQETQYF TGTGCCTGGGGATCAGGGGGGCAAGAGACCCAGTACTTC
TRBJ2-5 - TRBD1 TRBV27 CASSLSRQGQETQYF TGTGCCAGCAGTTTATCGAGACAGGGGCAAGAGACCCAGTACTTC
TRBJ2-1 - TRBD2 TRBV28 CASTSGTSGRNEQFF TGTGCCAGCACATCCGGGACTAGCGGGAGAAATGAGCAGTTCTTC
TRBJ1-4 - - TRBV5-1 CASSSGAGGEKLFF TGCGCCAGCAGCTCCGGCGCAGGCGGTGAAAAACTGTTTTTT
TRBJ2-1 - - TRBV7-9 CASTLMGTDNEQFF TGTGCCAGCACCCTAATGGGGACCGACAATGAGCAGTTCTTC
TRBJ1-3 few - TRBV10-2 CASSESSTPGNTIYF TGCGCCAGCAGTGAGTCATCGACTCCTGGAAACACCATATATTTT
TRBJ1-5 - TRBD1 TRBV7-2 CASSPGTGGPYSNQPQHF TGTGCCAGCAGCCCGGGGACAGGGGGCCCCTACAGCAATCAGCCCCAGCATTTT
TRBJ2-2 - - TRBV25-1 CASSVNWQANTGELFF TGTGCCAGCAGTGTTAATTGGCAGGCGAACACCGGGGAGCTGTTTTTT
TRBJ2-5 - TRBD2 TRBV7-6 CASSPTAWAGVLETQYF TGTGCCAGCAGCCCCACCGCCTGGGCGGGGGTTCTAGAGACCCAGTACTTC
TRBJ2-7 few TRBD2 TRBV10-1 CASSETSEEQYF TGCGCCAGCAGTGAGACTAGCGAAGAGCAGTACTTC
TRBJ1-5 - TRBD1 TRBV6-1 CASRLDRSNQPQHF TGTGCCAGCAGATTGGACAGGAGCAATCAGCCCCAGCATTTT
TRBJ1-4 few - TRBV27 CASSLQINEKLFF TGTGCCAGCAGTTTGCAGATCAATGAAAAACTGTTTTTT
TRBJ2-2 - - TRBV4-1 CASSRGTLRRTGELFF TGCGCCAGCAGTAGAGGGACCCTAAGGAGGACCGGGGAGCTGTTTTTT
TRBJ2-2 - TRBD1 TRBV29-1 CSGQGANTGELFF TGCAGCGGACAGGGAGCGAACACCGGGGAGCTGTTTTTT
TRBJ1-5 - - TRBV5-1 CASSKEGGPHQPQHF TGCGCCAGCAGCAAAGAGGGGGGGCCCCATCAGCCCCAGCATTTT
TRBJ2-7 - - TRBV5-1 CASSLGAENSYEQYF TGCGCCAGCAGCTTGGGGGCCGAAAACTCCTACGAGCAGTACTTC
TRBJ1-1 - TRBD1 TRBV5-1 CASSLTTGIETEAFF TGCGCCAGCAGCTTGACGACAGGGATAGAGACTGAAGCTTTCTTT
TRBJ2-2 - - TRBV7-3 CASSLAAGRTGELFF TGTGCCAGCAGCTTAGCAGCGGGTCGTACCGGGGAGCTGTTTTTT
TRBJ2-1 - TRBD1 TRBV5-4 CASSWGDRGSGNEQFF TGTGCCAGCAGCTGGGGCGACAGGGGGTCCGGCAATGAGCAGTTCTTC
TRBJ2-5 - TRBD2 TRBV9 CASSPVGSGRETQYF TGTGCCAGCAGCCCCGTGGGTAGCGGGAGGGAGACCCAGTACTTC
TRBJ2-1 - - TRBV4-1 CASSQVRAELYNEQFF TGCGCCAGCAGCCAAGTTAGAGCGGAACTTTACAATGAGCAGTTCTTC
TRBJ1-6 - - TRBV25-1 CASSESRTDFYNSPLHF TGTGCCAGCAGTGAATCCCGGACGGATTTCTATAATTCACCCCTCCACTTT
TRBJ1-2 - TRBD1 TRBV30 CAWSRRTGMGYTF TGTGCCTGGAGTCGGAGGACAGGGATGGGCTACACCTTC
TRBJ1-2 - - TRBV6-6 CASSYDNFNYGYTF TGTGCCAGCAGTTACGACAACTTTAACTATGGCTACACCTTC
TRBJ1-4 once - TRBV2 CASRGALNEKLFF TGTGCCAGCCGGGGGGCGCTTAATGAAAAACTGTTTTTT
TRBJ2-4 - - TRBV18 CASSPPGGKNIQYF TGTGCCAGCTCACCACCGGGTGGCAAAAACATTCAGTACTTC
TRBJ2-7 - TRBD2 TRBV6-1 CASSEFSGPTYEQYF TGTGCCAGCAGTGAATTTAGCGGGCCTACCTACGAGCAGTACTTC
TRBJ2-1 - TRBD2 TRBV2 CASSEALIGGLVGGEQFF TGTGCCAGCAGTGAAGCGCTTATTGGGGGACTAGTCGGCGGTGAGCAGTTCTTC
TRBJ1-2 - - TRBV6-6 CASSSPFRDLGYTF TGTGCCAGCAGTTCCCCCTTCCGGGACCTTGGCTACACCTTC
TRBJ2-7 - TRBD2 TRBV19 CASSKLAGGYEQYF TGTGCCAGTAGCAAACTAGCGGGAGGGTACGAGCAGTACTTC
TRBJ1-2 - TRBD1 TRBV5-1 CASSLMGQGFYGYTF TGCGCCAGCAGCTTGATGGGACAGGGATTCTATGGCTACACCTTC
TRBJ2-1 - - TRBV10-3 CAILGPSQAGKGYEQFF TGTGCCATCCTTGGCCCGTCTCAGGCAGGGAAAGGGTATGAGCAGTTCTTC
TRBJ1-1 - - TRBV2 CASTDSNTEAFF TGTGCCAGCACGGACTCGAACACTGAAGCTTTCTTT
TRBJ1-6 - - TRBV19 CASSINGMGGNSPLHF TGTGCCAGTAGTATAAACGGCATGGGGGGAAATTCACCCCTCCACTTT
TRBJ2-5 - - TRBV6-6 CASSRGQQETQYF TGTGCCAGCAGTCGCGGACAGCAAGAGACCCAGTACTTC
TRBJ2-7 - TRBD1 TRBV4-3 CASSQGVRGQGYEQYF TGCGCCAGCAGCCAAGGGGTTCGAGGACAGGGCTACGAGCAGTACTTC
TRBJ2-5 - TRBD1 TRBV4-1 CASSPGQGEETQYF TGCGCCAGCAGCCCGGGACAGGGGGAAGAGACCCAGTACTTC